What follows are 20 T cell receptor beta chains derived from one specimen sequenced in a study of TET2 disruption in CD19-targeted CAR T cells. Sequencing was performed with immunoSEQ multiplex PCR; in TCRdb, only in-frame clones are kept and a portion is missing. This repertoire includes 97 clones. Treatment noted: autologous CTL019 cells: CD19 CAR with 4-1BB and CD3 zeta domains. The input for sequencing was CD8+ T cells sorted from blood, taken from a patient treated with CD19 CAR T cells. These receptors originate from a man aged 65 to 85 with chronic lymphocytic leukemia.

Points on this clone: Read coverage stops 3 residues before the CDR3 terminus; the germline J gene supplies the remainder. This sequence joins TRBV5-1 and TRBJ2-2; 12 bases match TRBD1. The CDR3 loop spans 15 amino acids. Trimming took 7 bases from V and 4 from J; bases not matched to a gene: 5. Germline lookup yields CDR1 SGHRS and CDR2 YFSETQ. The CDR3 DNA, read in part, is TGCGCCAGCCGCGGGACAGGGGGCATCACCGGGGAG. Protein: CASRGTGGITGE. The full CDR3 is CASRGTGGITGELFF.

With regard to this clone: Coverage ceases 3 residues before the CDR3 finishes, and the germline J gene fills in the end. The chain has TRBV27 and TRBJ2-2, with D uncertain. From germline, CDR1 is MNHEY and CDR2 SMNVEV (reference sequence). Trimming removed 5 bases from V and 6 bases from J, with 7 bases in between. The CDR3 covers 12 residues. CDR3: CASSLGSGELFF. Partial CDR3 DNA: TGTGCCAGCAGTCTAGGCTCCGGGGAG.

A note on this clone: The read terminates 3 residues before the CDR3 end, so the remaining end is supplied by the germline J gene. V is TRBV7-6 and J is TRBJ1-2; no definite D call. Germline V lookup: CDR1 SGHVS, CDR2 FNYEAQ. This CDR3 has 14 amino acids. Here the CDR3 reads CASSTPSGHYDYTF. The covered CDR3 bases are TGTGCCAGCAGCACCCCTAGCGGGCACTACGAC.

To note about this clone: The sequence runs out 3 residues before the end of the CDR3; the remainder is reconstructed from the germline J gene. V and J are TRBV27 and TRBJ2-1, with 14 bases lining up with TRBD2. The CDR3 extends over 16 amino acids. The V gene end was trimmed by 5 bases and the J gene end by 9 bases; junction bases not matched to a gene: 9. Germline-derived CDR1 and CDR2 are MNHEY and SMNVEV (reference sequence). Partial CDR3 DNA: TGTGCCAGCAGTCCTCAGGGACTAGCGGGGGCGCGTGAG. It specifies CASSPQGLAGARE. The complete CDR3 reads CASSPQGLAGAREQFF.

About this clone itself: The observed sequence ends 3 residues before the CDR3 terminus, with the missing tail filled in from the germline J gene. This chain uses TRBV19 with TRBJ1-2, with D perhaps TRBD1 (6 bases). CDR1 is LNHDA and CDR2 is SQIVND in the germline V gene (reference sequence). CDR3 size: 14 residues. The DNA read from the CDR3 is TGTGCCAGTAAGGTCGGCACACAGGGCGGAGGA. This sequence encodes CASKVGTQGGG. The complete CDR3 reads CASKVGTQGGGYTF.

The CDR3 spells CASSLDGSGQGPDSGYTF. CDR3 DNA, as far as it was read: TGCGCCAGCAGCTTGGACGGTTCGGGACAGGGACCGGACTCTGGC. The chain carries TRBV5-1 and TRBJ1-2, with TRBD1 matching 9 bases. The sequenced fragment ends 3 residues before the CDR3 boundary, so the rest is inferred from the germline J gene. CDR1 and CDR2 from the germline V gene are SGHRS and YFSETQ. CDR3 size: 18 residues. V shed 0 bases, J shed 7 bases, and the junction held 16 bases outside the gene matches. Looking up the rest from reference TRBV5-1 and TRBJ1-2 gives the full variable domain: KAGVTQTPRYLIKTRGQQVTLSCSPISGHRSVSWYQQTPGQGLQFLFEYFSETQRNKGNFPGRFSGRQFSNSRSEMNVSTLELGDSALYLCASSLDGSGQGPDSGYTFGSGTRLTVV.

Comments on this clone: The DNA ends 3 residues before the CDR3 does, and the rest of the CDR3 is filled in from the germline J gene. The chain couples TRBV19 to TRBJ1-2; D possibly corresponds to TRBD1 (5 bases). This CDR3 is built from 14 residues. Germline CDR1 is LNHDA and CDR2 is SQIVND (reference sequence). CDR3 DNA (partial): TGTGCCAGTAAGGTCGGCACACAGGACGGAGGC. Residues: CASKVGTQDGG. The full CDR3 is CASKVGTQDGGYTF.

Notes on this clone: The read terminates 3 residues ahead of where the CDR3 ends, so the germline J gene completes it. The chain employs TRBV5-4 and TRBJ1-1; a weak D match, TRBD1 (6 bases). The V gene lost 2 bases and the J gene lost 1 base, with 6 bases spanning the gap. Germline CDR1 reads SGHNT; CDR2 reads YYREEE (reference sequence). This CDR3 is 13 amino acids long. CDR3 bases read: TGTGCCAGCAGCTTACAGGGGAACACTGAA. Translating it yields CASSLQGNTE. In full, the CDR3 reads CASSLQGNTEAFF. The full variable domain, completed using reference TRBV5-4 and TRBJ1-1, is ETGVTQSPTHLIKTRGQQVTLRCSSQSGHNTVSWYQQALGQGPQFIFQYYREEENGRGNFPPRFSGLQFPNYSSELNVNALELDDSALYLCASSLQGNTEAFFGQGTRLTVV.

About this clone: The read stops 3 residues short of the end of the CDR3; the missing end is completed from the germline J gene. The chain links TRBV7-9 to TRBJ1-2; D gene ambiguous. The germline gives CDR1 SEHNR, CDR2 FQNEAQ (reference sequence). The CDR3 runs 13 residues. The CDR3 bases that were read are TGTGCCAGCAGCTCTGTGTCACCAGATACC. The encoded protein is CASSSVSPDT. The whole CDR3 reads CASSSVSPDTYTF.

About this clone itself: The germline gene is not matched at one end of the junction; a read error may be the cause. The read stops 3 residues short of the end of the CDR3; the missing end is completed from the germline J gene. The chain joins TRBV18 to TRBJ1-2; TRBD1 agrees at 7 bases. Germline assignment: CDR1 KGHSH and CDR2 LQKENI. The length of the CDR3 is 16 residues. The CDR3 sequence: CASSPPIQGVNYVYTF. The CDR3 bases that were read are TGTGCCAGCTCACCACCGATCCAGGGGGTCAACTATGTC.

Considering frequency, this clone is large. The read stops 3 residues short of the end of the CDR3; the missing end is completed from the germline J gene. The same CDR3 can be traced to other DNA sequences in this sample. The chain combines TRBV5-1 with TRBJ1-2; 9 bases are shared with TRBD1. There are 18 residues in the CDR3. Germline CDR1 reads SGHRS; CDR2 reads YFSETQ. CDR3 protein: CASSLDGSGQGSDYVYTF. The covered CDR3 bases are TGCGCCAGCAGCTTGGACGGTTCGGGACAGGGATCGGACTATGTA.

A note on this clone: Read coverage stops 3 residues before the CDR3 terminus; the germline J gene supplies the remainder. V usage is TRBV10-3 and J usage is TRBJ1-2, with TRBD1 identical over 8 bases. The CDR3 contains 14 residues. The J segment lost 5 bases and the V segment lost 4 bases, leaving 6 bases of the junction unmatched. The germline gives CDR1 ENHRY, CDR2 SYGVKD. The sequenced CDR3 bases are TGTGCCATCAGTGTTTCACAGGGGGGGTATGGC. Translating it yields CAISVSQGGYG. The whole CDR3 sequence reads CAISVSQGGYGYTF.

About this clone: The read gets to within 3 residues of the CDR3 end, and the germline J gene fills in the rest. V is TRBV5-1 and J is TRBJ2-2, with 12 bases matching TRBD2. J lost 6 bases, V lost 4 bases, and 10 bases had no gene match. Germline assignment: CDR1 SGHRS and CDR2 YFSETQ. The CDR3 runs 17 residues. Partial CDR3 DNA: TGCGCCAGCAGCCCGGGGCCTAGCGGGGGGGCCCCCGGGGAG. It translates to CASSPGPSGGAPGE. The whole CDR3 reads CASSPGPSGGAPGELFF.

A note on this clone: The read halts 3 residues ahead of the CDR3 end, with the missing end drawn from the germline J gene. Other DNA sequences in the same sample also yield this CDR3. V usage is TRBV5-1 and J usage is TRBJ1-2, with TRBD1 identical over 9 bases. The CDR3 extends over 18 amino acids. Germline V gene sequence: CDR1 SGHRS, CDR2 YFSETQ. Trimming at V came to 0 bases and at J to 3 bases, leaving 12 bases not matched to a gene. The DNA read from the CDR3 is TGCGCCAGCAGCTTGGACGGGTCGGGACAGGGATCGGACTATGGC. Protein: CASSLDGSGQGSDYG. Given in full, the CDR3 is CASSLDGSGQGSDYGYTF.

About this clone: The read ends 3 residues early relative to the CDR3; the germline J gene fills the gap. The V and J genes are TRBV2 and TRBJ2-4; D may be TRBD1 (6 bases). This CDR3 spans 15 amino acids. Germline lookup yields CDR1 SNHLY and CDR2 FYNNEI. The sequenced part of the CDR3 DNA is TGTGCCAGCAGGGTAGTGTCAGGGGACATCAATGGT. It translates to CASRVVSGDING. The whole CDR3 sequence reads CASRVVSGDINGQYF.

Of note for this clone: At one boundary the junction diverges from the germline segment, which might be a read error. The read finishes 3 residues shy of the CDR3 end, and the germline J gene is used to complete it. J is TRBJ1-2 and V is TRBV4-2; 9 bases line up with TRBD1. The CDR3 consists of 18 residues. Germline values: CDR1 LGHNA, CDR2 YNFKEQ. The chain's CDR3 is CASSVDGAGQGSDYGYTF. Partial CDR3 DNA: TGCGCCAGCAGCGTGGACGGTGCGGGACAGGGATCGGACTATGGC.

As regards this clone: Read sequence stops 3 residues before the CDR3 end, and the germline J gene provides the missing end. The rearrangement links TRBV5-1 to TRBJ2-5; maybe TRBD2 (7 bases). Per the germline V gene, CDR1 is SGHRS and CDR2 is YFSETQ. The CDR3 spans 14 residues. The V end was cut by 5 bases, the J end by 2 bases, with 13 bases between. The sequenced CDR3 bases are TGCGCCAGCAGAACAGGGAGGGGGCAAGAGACC. It encodes CASRTGRGQET. The CDR3 in full is CASRTGRGQETQYF.

With regard to this clone: The sequence runs out 3 residues before the end of the CDR3; the remainder is reconstructed from the germline J gene. This rearrangement joins TRBV12-3 or TRBV12-4 to TRBJ2-4; a possible D gene is TRBD2 (7 bases). Trimming took 5 bases from V and 9 from J, leaving 14 bases between them. This CDR3 is built from 13 residues. Partial CDR3 DNA: TGTGCCAGCAGTGAGGGTAGGGGGGGCATT. Its protein product is CASSEGRGGI. In full, the CDR3 is CASSEGRGGIQYF.

About this clone itself: Read data end 3 residues before the CDR3 end; the end is taken from the germline J gene. This chain uses TRBV20-1 with TRBJ1-1, with 7 positions matching TRBD1. This CDR3 comprises 13 residues. Germline assignment: CDR1 DFQATT and CDR2 SNEGSKA (reference sequence). With V trimmed by 2 bases and J by 4 bases, 4 bases remained unmatched. CDR3: CSARTTGPTEAFF. CDR3 DNA (partial): TGCAGTGCTAGAACGACAGGGCCCACTGAA.

Note on this clone: The CDR3 is cut off 3 residues early in the read; its end comes from the germline J gene. The rearrangement joins TRBV20-1 to TRBJ1-5; D ambiguous. Germline V lookup: CDR1 DFQATT, CDR2 SNEGSKA (reference sequence). Between the trimmed V and J ends, which lost 7 bases and 1 base, there was a span of 8 bases. The CDR3 consists of 12 residues. The covered CDR3 bases are TGCAGTGTGTCGGTGAGCAATCAGCCC. It translates to CSVSVSNQP. The complete CDR3 sequence is CSVSVSNQPQHF.